This T cell receptor (beta chain) came from a study of regulatory T cells in long-lasting Graves disease. This clonotype was counted at least ten times. The germline CDR1 and CDR2 sequences are SNHLY and FYNNEI. Trimming took 11 bases from V and 0 from J, leaving 20 bases between them. This CDR3 has 15 residues. Time point noted: newly diagnosed GD, antithyroid drugs for less than 3 months. The TCR library was prepared using RNA isolated from PBMCs. CDR3 regions were amplified by Arm-PCR using iRepertoire HTBI primers to build TCR beta libraries. MiXCR was run by TCRdb on the multiplex PCR reads, yielding one entry per CDR3 protein. The sample lists about 540,000 distinct CDR3 sequences; roughly 14% were seen once. The sample was also reused in another study, on T cells in Graves' hyperthyroidism and ophthalmopathy.

The sequenced sample was peripheral blood mononuclear cells (PBMCs), obtained at new diagnosis, from a patient treated with antithyroid drugs. The chain links TRBV2 to TRBJ2-7; weak D call: TRBD2 (8 bases). The TCR originated in a man younger than 40 with Graves disease. The CDR3 DNA reads TGTGCCTTCCCCGGGAGGGGGCACACCTCCTACGAGCAGTACTTC. It encodes CAFPGRGHTSYEQYF. The variable domain in full, with the rest retrieved from reference TRBV2 and TRBJ2-7, is EPEVTQTPSHQVTQMGQEVILRCVPISNHLYFYWYRQILGQKVEFLVSFYNNEISEKSEIFDDQFSVERPDGSNFTLKIRSTKLEDSAMYFCAFPGRGHTSYEQYFGPGTRLTVT.